This T cell receptor beta chain was identified during a study of vaccination effects on CD4 cells after COVID-19. Here immunoSEQ multiplex PCR was the method, and the copy in TCRdb shows in-frame clones only, minus some. The repertoire holds tens of thousands of clones, with around 74% as singletons. This clone was counted a single time. Its antigen remains unidentified. Sequencing in the ViraFEST assay came after antigen-specific CD4+ T cells had been expanded with viral peptide pools, which were used to stimulate PBMC. The culture ran for approximately 10 days, and then CD4+ T cells were isolated. Trimming took 7 bases from V and 1 from J, leaving 7 bases between them. CDR3 length: 12 amino acids.

V gene TRBV12-3 or TRBV12-4 combines with J gene TRBJ1-1, with no clear D. The TCR comes from a human donor who received a COVID-19 vaccine. Source: CD4+ T cells from PBMCs cultured with HCoV-229E spike peptides, taken before COVID-19 vaccination. The CDR3 loop reads CASTVGNTEAFF. The CDR3 DNA reads as TGTGCCAGCACCGTCGGGAACACTGAAGCTTTCTTT.